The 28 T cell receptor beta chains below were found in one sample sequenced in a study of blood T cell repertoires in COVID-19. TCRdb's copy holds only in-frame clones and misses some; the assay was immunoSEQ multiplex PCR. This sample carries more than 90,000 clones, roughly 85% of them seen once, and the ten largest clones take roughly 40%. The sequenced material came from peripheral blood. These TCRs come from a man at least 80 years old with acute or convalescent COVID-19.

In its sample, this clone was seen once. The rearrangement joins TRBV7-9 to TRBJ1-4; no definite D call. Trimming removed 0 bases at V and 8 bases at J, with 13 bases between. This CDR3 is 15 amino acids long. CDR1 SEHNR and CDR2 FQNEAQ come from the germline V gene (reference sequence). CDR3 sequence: CASSLATRPLEKLFF. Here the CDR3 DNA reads TGTGCCAGCAGCTTAGCGACACGACCCCTAGAAAAACTGTTTTTT.

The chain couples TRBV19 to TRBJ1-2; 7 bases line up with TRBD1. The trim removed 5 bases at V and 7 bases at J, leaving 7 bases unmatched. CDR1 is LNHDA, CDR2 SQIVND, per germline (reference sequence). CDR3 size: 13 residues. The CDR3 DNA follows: TGTGCCAGTAGTTCAACAGGGGTTACTGGCTACACCTTC. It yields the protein CASSSTGVTGYTF.

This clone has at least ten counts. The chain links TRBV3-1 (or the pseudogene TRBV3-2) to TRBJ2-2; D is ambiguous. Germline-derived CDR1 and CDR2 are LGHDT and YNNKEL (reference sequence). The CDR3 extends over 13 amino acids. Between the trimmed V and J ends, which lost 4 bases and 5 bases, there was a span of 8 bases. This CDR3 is CASSPTGTGELFF. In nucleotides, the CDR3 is TGTGCCAGCAGCCCCACGGGTACCGGGGAGCTGTTTTTT.

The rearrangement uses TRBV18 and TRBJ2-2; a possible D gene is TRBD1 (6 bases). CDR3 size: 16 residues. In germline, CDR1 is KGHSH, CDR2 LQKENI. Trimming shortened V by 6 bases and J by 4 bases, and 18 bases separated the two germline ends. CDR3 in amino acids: CASSVEQGGRTGELFF. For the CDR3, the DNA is TGTGCCAGCTCCGTCGAACAGGGTGGACGCACCGGGGAGCTGTTTTTT. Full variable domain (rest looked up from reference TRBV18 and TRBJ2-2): NAGVMQNPRHLVRRRGQEARLRCSPMKGHSHVYWYRQLPEEGLKFMVYLQKENIIDESGMPKERFSAEFPKEGPSILRIQQVVRGDSAAYFCASSVEQGGRTGELFFGEGSRLTVL.

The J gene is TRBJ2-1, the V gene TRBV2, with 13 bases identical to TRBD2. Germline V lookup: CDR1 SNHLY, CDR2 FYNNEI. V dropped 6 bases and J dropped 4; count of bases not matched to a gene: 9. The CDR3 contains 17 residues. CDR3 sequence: CASSRGLAGEDYNEQFF. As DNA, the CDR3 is TGTGCCAGCAGCCGCGGACTAGCGGGAGAGGATTACAATGAGCAGTTCTTC.

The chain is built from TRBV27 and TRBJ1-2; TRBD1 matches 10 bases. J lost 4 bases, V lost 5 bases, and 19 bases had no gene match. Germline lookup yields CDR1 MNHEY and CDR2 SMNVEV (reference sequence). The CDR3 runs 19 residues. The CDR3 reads CASSTSTGGVVLGGYGYTF. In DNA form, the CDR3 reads TGTGCCAGCAGTACATCGACAGGGGGCGTCGTCCTAGGAGGCTATGGCTACACCTTC.

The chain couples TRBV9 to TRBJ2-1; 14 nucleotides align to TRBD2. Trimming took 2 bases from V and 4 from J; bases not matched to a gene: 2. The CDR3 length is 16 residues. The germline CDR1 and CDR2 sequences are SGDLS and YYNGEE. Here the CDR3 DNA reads TGTGCCAGCAGCGTGAGACTAGCGGGAGGGTACAATGAGCAGTTCTTC. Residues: CASSVRLAGGYNEQFF. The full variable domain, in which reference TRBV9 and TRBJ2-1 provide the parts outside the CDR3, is DSGVTQTPKHLITATGQRVTLRCSPRSGDLSVYWYQQSLDQGLQFLIQYYNGEERAKGNILERFSAQQFPDLHSELNLSSLELGDSALYFCASSVRLAGGYNEQFFGPGTRLTVL.

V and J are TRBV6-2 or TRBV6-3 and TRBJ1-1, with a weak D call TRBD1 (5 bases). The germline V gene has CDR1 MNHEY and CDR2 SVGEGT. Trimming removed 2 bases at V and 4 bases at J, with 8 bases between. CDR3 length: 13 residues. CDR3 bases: TGTGCCAGCAGTTACGGAAGGGGCACTGAAGCTTTCTTT. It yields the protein CASSYGRGTEAFF.

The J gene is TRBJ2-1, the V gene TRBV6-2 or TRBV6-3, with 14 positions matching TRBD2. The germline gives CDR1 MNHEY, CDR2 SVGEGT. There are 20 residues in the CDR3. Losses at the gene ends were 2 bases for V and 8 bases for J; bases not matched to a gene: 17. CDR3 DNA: TGTGCCAGCAGTTACCGGGGGGGGACTAGCGGGAGTTCGTGGGGAGATGAGCAGTTCTTC. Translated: CASSYRGGTSGSSWGDEQFF.

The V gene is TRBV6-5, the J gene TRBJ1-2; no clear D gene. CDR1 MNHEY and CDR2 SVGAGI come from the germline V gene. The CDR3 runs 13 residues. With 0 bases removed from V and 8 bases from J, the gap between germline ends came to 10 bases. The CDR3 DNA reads TGTGCCAGCAGTTACTCGACAATTTGGGGCTACACCTTC. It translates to CASSYSTIWGYTF.

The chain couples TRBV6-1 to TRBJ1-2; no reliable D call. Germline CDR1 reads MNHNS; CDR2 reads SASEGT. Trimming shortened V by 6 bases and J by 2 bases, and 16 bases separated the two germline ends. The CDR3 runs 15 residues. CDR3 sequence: CASSLLYRENYGYTF. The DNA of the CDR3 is TGTGCCAGCAGCCTTCTCTATAGGGAGAACTATGGCTACACCTTC.

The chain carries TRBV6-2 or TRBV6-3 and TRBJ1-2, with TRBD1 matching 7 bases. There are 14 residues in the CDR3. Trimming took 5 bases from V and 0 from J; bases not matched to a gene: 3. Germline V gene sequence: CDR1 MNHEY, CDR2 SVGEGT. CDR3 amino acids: CASSGTATNYGYTF. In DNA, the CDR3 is TGTGCCAGCAGTGGGACAGCGACTAACTATGGCTACACCTTC.

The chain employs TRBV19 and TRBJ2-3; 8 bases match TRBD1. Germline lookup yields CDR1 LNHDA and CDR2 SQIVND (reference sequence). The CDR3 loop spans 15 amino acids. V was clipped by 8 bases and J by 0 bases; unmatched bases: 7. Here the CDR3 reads CASSATGASTDTQYF. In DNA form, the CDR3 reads TGTGCCAGTTCCGCGACAGGGGCTAGCACAGATACGCAGTATTTT.

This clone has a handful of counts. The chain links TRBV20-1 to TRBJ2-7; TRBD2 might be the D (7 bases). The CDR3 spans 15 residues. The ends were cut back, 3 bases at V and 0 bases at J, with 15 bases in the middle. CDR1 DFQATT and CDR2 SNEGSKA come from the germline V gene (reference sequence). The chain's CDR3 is CSASLGGAPSYEQYF. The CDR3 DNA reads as TGCAGTGCTAGTTTGGGGGGGGCCCCCTCCTACGAGCAGTACTTC.

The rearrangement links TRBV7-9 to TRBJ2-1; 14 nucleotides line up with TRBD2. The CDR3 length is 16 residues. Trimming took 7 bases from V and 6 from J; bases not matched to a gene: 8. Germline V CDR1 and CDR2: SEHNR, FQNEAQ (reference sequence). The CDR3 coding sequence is TGTGCCAGCACCTCCGCCGGGACTAGCGGGAGCAATGAGCAGTTCTTC. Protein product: CASTSAGTSGSNEQFF.

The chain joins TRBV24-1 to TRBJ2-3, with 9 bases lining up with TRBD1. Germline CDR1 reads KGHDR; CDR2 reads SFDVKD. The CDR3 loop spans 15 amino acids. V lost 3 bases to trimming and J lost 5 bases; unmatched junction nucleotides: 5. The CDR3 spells CATSDTTGGVDTQYF. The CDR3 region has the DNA TGTGCCACCAGTGATACCACAGGGGGCGTAGATACGCAGTATTTT.

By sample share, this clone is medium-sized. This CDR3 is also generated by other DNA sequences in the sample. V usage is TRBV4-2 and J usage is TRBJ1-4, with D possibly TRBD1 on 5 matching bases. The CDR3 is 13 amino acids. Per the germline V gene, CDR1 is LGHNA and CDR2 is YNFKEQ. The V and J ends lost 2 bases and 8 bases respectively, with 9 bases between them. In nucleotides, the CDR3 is TGTGCCAGCAGCCAACAGGGAAACGAAAAACTGTTTTTT. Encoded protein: CASSQQGNEKLFF.

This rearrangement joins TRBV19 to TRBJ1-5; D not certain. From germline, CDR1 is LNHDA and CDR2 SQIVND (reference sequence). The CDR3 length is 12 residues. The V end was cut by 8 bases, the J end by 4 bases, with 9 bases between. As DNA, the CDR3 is TGTGCCAGTTCGGAGGGTAATCAGCCCCAGCATTTT. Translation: CASSEGNQPQHF.

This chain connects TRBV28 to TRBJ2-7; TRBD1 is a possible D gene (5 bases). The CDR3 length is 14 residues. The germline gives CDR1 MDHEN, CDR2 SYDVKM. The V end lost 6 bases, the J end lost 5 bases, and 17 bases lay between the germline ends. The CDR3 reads CASRPIPKGNEQYF. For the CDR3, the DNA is TGTGCCAGCAGGCCTATACCCAAGGGGAACGAGCAGTACTTC.

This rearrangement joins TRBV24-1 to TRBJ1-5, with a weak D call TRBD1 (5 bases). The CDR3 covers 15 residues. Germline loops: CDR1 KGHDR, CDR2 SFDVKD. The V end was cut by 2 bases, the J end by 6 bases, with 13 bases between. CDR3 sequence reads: CATSDSTGVGQPQHF. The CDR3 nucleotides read TGTGCCACCAGTGATTCAACGGGGGTTGGTCAGCCCCAGCATTTT.

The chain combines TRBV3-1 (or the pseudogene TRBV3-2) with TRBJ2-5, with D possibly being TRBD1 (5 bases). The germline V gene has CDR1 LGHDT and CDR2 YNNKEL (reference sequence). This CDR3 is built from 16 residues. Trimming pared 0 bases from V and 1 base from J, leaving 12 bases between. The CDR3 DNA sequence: TGTGCCAGCAGCCAAGATGTCACAGGCGTCCAAGAGACCCAGTACTTC. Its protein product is CASSQDVTGVQETQYF.

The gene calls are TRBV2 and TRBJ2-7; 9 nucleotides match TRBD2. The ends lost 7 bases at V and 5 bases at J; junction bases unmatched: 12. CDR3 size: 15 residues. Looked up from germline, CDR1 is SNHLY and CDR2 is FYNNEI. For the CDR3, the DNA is TGTGCCAGCACCCAATATAGCGGGAGTTCCCACGAGCAGTACTTC. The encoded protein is CASTQYSGSSHEQYF.

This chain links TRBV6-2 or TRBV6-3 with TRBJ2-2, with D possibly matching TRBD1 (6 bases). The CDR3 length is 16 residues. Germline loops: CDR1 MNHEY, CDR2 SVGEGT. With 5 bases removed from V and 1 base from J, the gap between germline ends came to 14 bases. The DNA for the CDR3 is TGTGCCAGCAGTGCTTACAGGGAGAAGAACACCGGGGAGCTGTTTTTT. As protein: CASSAYREKNTGELFF.

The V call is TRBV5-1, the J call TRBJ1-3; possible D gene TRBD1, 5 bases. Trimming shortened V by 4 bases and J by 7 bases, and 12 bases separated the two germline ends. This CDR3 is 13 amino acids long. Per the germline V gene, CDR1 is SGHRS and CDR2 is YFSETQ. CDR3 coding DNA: TGCGCCAGCAGCGTCGACGGGGGGAACACCATATATTTT. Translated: CASSVDGGNTIYF.

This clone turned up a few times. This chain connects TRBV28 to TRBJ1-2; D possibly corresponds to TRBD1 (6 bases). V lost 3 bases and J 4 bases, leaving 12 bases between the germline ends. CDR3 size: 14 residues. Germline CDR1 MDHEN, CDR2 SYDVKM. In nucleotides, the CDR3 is TGTGCCAGCAGTTTGTCAAGGGGGGGCTATGGCTACACCTTC. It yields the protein CASSLSRGGYGYTF.

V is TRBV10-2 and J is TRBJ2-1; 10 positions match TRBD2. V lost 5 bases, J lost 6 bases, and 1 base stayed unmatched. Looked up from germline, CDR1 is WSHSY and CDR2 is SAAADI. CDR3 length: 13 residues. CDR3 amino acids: CASSSSGGNEQFF. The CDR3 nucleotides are TGCGCCAGCAGTTCTAGCGGGGGCAATGAGCAGTTCTTC.

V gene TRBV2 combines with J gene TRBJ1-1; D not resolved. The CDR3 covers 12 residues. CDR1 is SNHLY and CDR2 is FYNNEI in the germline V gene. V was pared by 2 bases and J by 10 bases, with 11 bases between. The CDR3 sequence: CASSEMPSGAFF. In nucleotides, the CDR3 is TGTGCCAGCAGTGAAATGCCGTCGGGAGCTTTCTTT.

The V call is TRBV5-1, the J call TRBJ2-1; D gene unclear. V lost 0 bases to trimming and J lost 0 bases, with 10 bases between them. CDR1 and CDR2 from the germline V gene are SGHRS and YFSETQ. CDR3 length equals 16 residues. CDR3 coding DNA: TGCGCCAGCAGCTTGGATCCGGGTAGCTCCTACAATGAGCAGTTCTTC. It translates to CASSLDPGSSYNEQFF. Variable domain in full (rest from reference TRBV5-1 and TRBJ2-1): KAGVTQTPRYLIKTRGQQVTLSCSPISGHRSVSWYQQTPGQGLQFLFEYFSETQRNKGNFPGRFSGRQFSNSRSEMNVSTLELGDSALYLCASSLDPGSSYNEQFFGPGTRLTVL.